Shown below are 25 T cell receptor beta chains from a single sample sequenced in a study of blood T cell repertoires in COVID-19. TCRdb's copy holds only in-frame clones and misses some; the assay was immunoSEQ multiplex PCR. Of some 150,000 clones in the sample, about 86% were seen once. Sequenced material: peripheral blood. The origin of the receptors is a man in his sixties or seventies with acute or convalescent COVID-19.

This sequence joins TRBV7-2 and TRBJ1-2; the D gene is possibly TRBD1 (5 bases). In germline, CDR1 is SGHTA, CDR2 FQGNSA. Between the trimmed V and J ends, which lost 5 bases and 0 bases, there was a span of 16 bases. The CDR3 has 16 amino acids. The chain's CDR3 is CASSLIRDSTNYGYTF. The CDR3 nucleotides read TGTGCCAGCAGCCTTATACGGGACTCCACTAACTATGGCTACACCTTC.

The chain uses TRBV30 and TRBJ2-1; D perhaps matches TRBD2 (6 bases). Germline loops: CDR1 GTSNPN, CDR2 SVGIG (reference sequence). V lost 2 bases, J lost 6 bases, and 11 bases lay in between. The CDR3 is 13 amino acids. Written as DNA, the CDR3 is TGTGCCTGGAGTAGTGGGAGGCTCAATGAGCAGTTCTTC. It encodes CAWSSGRLNEQFF.

This chain links TRBV10-3 with TRBJ2-5; a possible D gene is TRBD2 (7 bases). CDR3 length: 14 amino acids. V was shortened by 4 bases and J by 5 bases, with 14 bases between the two germline ends. Germline V gives CDR1 ENHRY, CDR2 SYGVKD. The CDR3 sequence is CAISGGGQEETQYF. The CDR3, as DNA: TGTGCCATCAGTGGGGGGGGCCAGGAGGAGACCCAGTACTTC.

With regard to this clone: Other DNA sequences within the sample encode an identical CDR3. The V call is TRBV28, the J call TRBJ2-1; D may be TRBD1 (6 bases). Germline values: CDR1 MDHEN, CDR2 SYDVKM. V dropped 2 bases and J dropped 7 bases, with 12 bases sitting between them. The length of the CDR3 is 14 residues. Here the CDR3 DNA reads TGTGCCAGCAGTTTACTTGGGGGCCATAATGAGCAGTTCTTC. It yields the protein CASSLLGGHNEQFF.

This chain connects TRBV7-9 to TRBJ1-1; D perhaps matches TRBD1 (5 bases). This CDR3 is 12 amino acids long. Germline CDR1 and CDR2: SEHNR and FQNEAQ (reference sequence). Trimming stripped 1 base from V and 11 bases from J, with 11 bases between. The CDR3 nucleotides read TGTGCCAGCAGCTTAGGTGGGGGGAAGGCTTTCTTT. It specifies CASSLGGGKAFF.

A few counts support this clone. The rearrangement uses TRBV28 and TRBJ2-7; D perhaps matches TRBD1 (6 bases). The CDR3 runs 13 residues. V dropped 10 bases and J dropped 2 bases, with 15 bases sitting between them. Germline CDR1 reads MDHEN; CDR2 reads SYDVKM. The CDR3 loop reads CATRPGQAYEQYF. DNA of the CDR3: TGTGCCACCAGGCCGGGACAAGCCTACGAGCAGTACTTC.

The V call is TRBV2, the J call TRBJ1-1, with a possible D match to TRBD1 (6 bases). This CDR3 comprises 13 residues. Trimming shortened V by 6 bases and J by 3 bases, and 11 bases separated the two germline ends. The V gene's germline CDR1 is SNHLY and CDR2 FYNNEI. The DNA for the CDR3 is TGTGCCAGCAGACCCGACAGGTACACTGAAGCTTTCTTT. This gives the protein CASRPDRYTEAFF.

The chain carries TRBV4-1 and TRBJ2-1; 7 bases align to TRBD2. After removal of 0 bases from V and 12 bases from J, the junction contained 5 bases not matched to a gene. The CDR3 runs 13 residues. The germline CDR1 and CDR2 sequences are MGHRA and YSYEKL. Written as DNA, the CDR3 is TGCGCCAGCAGCCAAGAAGGGGACTACTCGCAGTTCTTC. Translation gives CASSQEGDYSQFF.

The V call is TRBV7-8, the J call TRBJ1-5; the D gene is possibly TRBD1 (5 bases). Trimming removed 1 base at V and 6 bases at J, with 7 bases between. The CDR3 contains 13 residues. Germline values: CDR1 SGHVS, CDR2 FQNEAQ. The CDR3 region has the DNA TGTGCCAGCAGCTTAGGACAGATTCAGCCCCAGCATTTT. It specifies CASSLGQIQPQHF. The full variable domain, its missing parts supplied by reference TRBV7-8 and TRBJ1-5, is GAGVSQSPRYKVAKRGQDVALRCDPISGHVSLFWYQQALGQGPEFLTYFQNEAQLDKSGLPSDRFFAERPEGSVSTLKIQRTQQEDSAVYLCASSLGQIQPQHFGDGTRLSIL.

This clone was seen just once. V usage is TRBV6-5 and J usage is TRBJ1-2; TRBD1 aligns across 7 bases. Germline V gene sequence: CDR1 MNHEY, CDR2 SVGAGI. The CDR3 consists of 12 residues. The ends lost 6 bases at V and 4 bases at J; junction bases unmatched: 2. CDR3 coding DNA: TGTGCCAGCAGGACAGGGACCTATGGCTACACCTTC. As protein: CASRTGTYGYTF.

This clone was seen only once. CDR3 in amino acids: CASSISLDRGIYNEQFF. CDR3 in DNA: TGTGCCAGTAGTATCTCCCTCGACAGGGGGATATACAATGAGCAGTTCTTC. The chain carries TRBV19 and TRBJ2-1, with 9 bases that match TRBD1. The germline V gene has CDR1 LNHDA and CDR2 SQIVND (reference sequence). The CDR3 is 17 amino acids. With 3 bases clipped from V and 4 bases from J, the junction kept 10 bases outside the gene matches.

The chain joins TRBV6-5 to TRBJ2-5, with TRBD2 identical over 9 bases. Looked up from germline, CDR1 is MNHEY and CDR2 is SVGAGI. V dropped 6 bases and J dropped 4; count of bases not matched to a gene: 6. The CDR3 is made up of 14 amino acids. The CDR3 sequence: CASRGLALAETQYF. In DNA, the CDR3 is TGTGCCAGCAGGGGACTAGCTTTGGCAGAGACCCAGTACTTC.

The rearrangement links TRBV27 to TRBJ1-5; 8 nucleotides agree with TRBD1. V shed 0 bases and J 4 bases; nucleotides not matched to a gene: 5. Germline V gives CDR1 MNHEY, CDR2 SMNVEV (reference sequence). This CDR3 has 16 amino acids. In DNA form, the CDR3 reads TGTGCCAGCAGTTTATCGGGGCAGGGGGCGAATCAGCCCCAGCATTTT. Amino acid sequence: CASSLSGQGANQPQHF.

This chain joins TRBV11-2 and TRBJ2-6, with D possibly being TRBD1 (6 bases). Trimming removed 5 bases at V and 0 bases at J, with 11 bases between. This CDR3 comprises 16 residues. CDR1 is SGHAT and CDR2 is FQNNGV in the germline V gene. Here the CDR3 reads CASSIEGGSGANVLTF. Here the CDR3 DNA reads TGTGCCAGCAGCATCGAAGGGGGCTCTGGGGCCAACGTCCTGACTTTC.

The chain carries TRBV24-1 and TRBJ2-1; 9 bases map to TRBD2. V lost 4 bases and J lost 1; bases outside the gene matches: 4. The CDR3 sequence is 16 residues long. Germline CDR1 and CDR2: KGHDR and SFDVKD. In DNA form, the CDR3 reads TGTGCCACCAGTGACTTTAGCGGGAGTTCCTACAATGAGCAGTTCTTC. It encodes CATSDFSGSSYNEQFF.

The chain couples TRBV19 to TRBJ2-3, with a possible D match to TRBD2 (5 bases). V was clipped by 7 bases and J by 2 bases, with 10 bases between them. The CDR3 has 13 amino acids. The germline gives CDR1 LNHDA, CDR2 SQIVND (reference sequence). The DNA for the CDR3 is TGTGCCAGTACCGGGGTTACCACAGATACGCAGTATTTT. Protein: CASTGVTTDTQYF.

This clone came up once. This sequence joins TRBV2 and TRBJ2-7, with 7 bases aligning to TRBD1. The CDR3 has 13 residues. CDR1 is SNHLY, CDR2 FYNNEI, per germline. The ends lost 4 bases at V and 3 bases at J; junction bases unmatched: 3. The CDR3: CASSAGQRYEQYF. DNA for the CDR3: TGTGCCAGCAGTGCGGGACAGCGCTACGAGCAGTACTTC.

The chain combines TRBV5-5 with TRBJ1-5; 7 bases match TRBD1. The germline V gene encodes CDR1 SGHKS and CDR2 YYEKEE (reference sequence). The junction had 4 bases not matched to a gene; V was cut back by 0 bases and J by 4 bases. CDR3 length equals 15 residues. CDR3 in amino acids: CASSLAGTANQPQHF. CDR3 in DNA: TGTGCCAGCAGCTTGGCTGGGACAGCAAATCAGCCCCAGCATTTT.

The rearrangement uses TRBV6-4 and TRBJ1-5, with unresolved D. Germline V CDR1 and CDR2: MRHNA, SNTAGT. The CDR3 extends over 13 amino acids. The germline V and J ends were trimmed by 5 bases and 8 bases, with 13 bases remaining between them. The CDR3 DNA sequence: TGTGCCAGCAGTCGTGACACCGGTGAGCCCCAGCATTTT. It encodes CASSRDTGEPQHF.

A single count supports this clone. The chain couples TRBV5-4 to TRBJ2-7; 8 bases line up with TRBD1. Trimming removed 2 bases from V and 7 bases from J; junction bases left unmatched: 11. CDR3 size: 15 residues. CDR1 is SGHNT, CDR2 YYREEE, per germline (reference sequence). CDR3 protein: CASSFDRGNLREQYF. DNA of the CDR3: TGTGCCAGCAGCTTTGACAGGGGCAACCTCCGGGAGCAGTACTTC. Full variable domain (rest looked up from reference TRBV5-4 and TRBJ2-7): ETGVTQSPTHLIKTRGQQVTLRCSSQSGHNTVSWYQQALGQGPQFIFQYYREEENGRGNFPPRFSGLQFPNYSSELNVNALELDDSALYLCASSFDRGNLREQYFGPGTRLTVT.

The chain employs TRBV5-1 and TRBJ2-6; no reliable D call. Trimming left V 0 bases short and J 0 bases short, with 4 bases between. The CDR3 is made up of 15 amino acids. Per the germline V gene, CDR1 is SGHRS and CDR2 is YFSETQ. CDR3 in DNA: TGCGCCAGCAGCTTGGGTCGCTCTGGGGCCAACGTCCTGACTTTC. Translating it yields CASSLGRSGANVLTF.

The rearrangement uses TRBV24-1 and TRBJ2-6; 7 positions agree with TRBD2. Germline V lookup: CDR1 KGHDR, CDR2 SFDVKD. The CDR3 length is 13 residues. J was trimmed by 2 bases and V by 9 bases; bases with no gene match: 0. The CDR3 loop is CATGRAGANVLTF. In DNA form, the CDR3 reads TGTGCCACCGGGAGGGCTGGGGCCAACGTCCTGACTTTC.

The rearrangement joins TRBV2 to TRBJ2-2; 7 bases are shared with TRBD2. Germline assignment: CDR1 SNHLY and CDR2 FYNNEI. V lost 6 bases, J lost 4 bases, and 5 bases stayed unmatched. This CDR3 is 14 amino acids long. CDR3 coding DNA: TGTGCCAGCAGCCTCACTAGCGTCACCGGGGAGCTGTTTTTT. It codes for CASSLTSVTGELFF.

This clone occurred once. The chain uses TRBV9 and TRBJ2-2; 8 bases align to TRBD2. Germline V gene lookup returns CDR1 SGDLS and CDR2 YYNGEE. The V and J ends lost 4 bases and 4 bases, in that order; junction bases with no gene match: 9. The CDR3 length is 16 residues. This CDR3 is CASSRSGIRATGELFF. Written as DNA, the CDR3 is TGTGCCAGCAGCCGTAGCGGGATACGAGCCACCGGGGAGCTGTTTTTT.

A few counts support this clone. The chain carries TRBV5-4 and TRBJ2-5; D gene unclear. This CDR3 region has 13 residues. V lost 4 bases to trimming and J lost 6 bases, with 13 bases between them. Germline CDR1 reads SGHNT; CDR2 reads YYREEE (reference sequence). The CDR3 sequence is CASSTFRVKTQYF. Written as DNA, the CDR3 is TGTGCCAGCAGCACTTTCCGGGTGAAGACCCAGTACTTC.